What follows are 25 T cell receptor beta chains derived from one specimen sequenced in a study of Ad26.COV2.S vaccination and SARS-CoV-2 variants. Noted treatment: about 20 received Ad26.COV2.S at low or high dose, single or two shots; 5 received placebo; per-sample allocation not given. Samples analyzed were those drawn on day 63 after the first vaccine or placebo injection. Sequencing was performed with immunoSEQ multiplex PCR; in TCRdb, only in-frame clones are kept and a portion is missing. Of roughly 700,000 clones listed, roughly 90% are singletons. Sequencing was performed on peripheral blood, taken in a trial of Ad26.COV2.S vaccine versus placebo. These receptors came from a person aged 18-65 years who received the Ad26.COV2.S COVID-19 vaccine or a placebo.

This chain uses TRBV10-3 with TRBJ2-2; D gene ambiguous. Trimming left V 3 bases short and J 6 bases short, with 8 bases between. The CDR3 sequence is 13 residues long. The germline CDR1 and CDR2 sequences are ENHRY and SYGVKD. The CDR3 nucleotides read TGTGCCATCAGTGATCACTCGGCCGGGGAGCTGTTTTTT. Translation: CAISDHSAGELFF.

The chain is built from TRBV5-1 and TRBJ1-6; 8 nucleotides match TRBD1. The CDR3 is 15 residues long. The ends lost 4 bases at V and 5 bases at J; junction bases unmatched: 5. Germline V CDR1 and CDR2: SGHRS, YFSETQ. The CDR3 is CASSQLDRDNSPLHF. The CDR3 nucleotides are TGCGCCAGCAGCCAACTGGACAGGGATAATTCACCCCTCCACTTT.

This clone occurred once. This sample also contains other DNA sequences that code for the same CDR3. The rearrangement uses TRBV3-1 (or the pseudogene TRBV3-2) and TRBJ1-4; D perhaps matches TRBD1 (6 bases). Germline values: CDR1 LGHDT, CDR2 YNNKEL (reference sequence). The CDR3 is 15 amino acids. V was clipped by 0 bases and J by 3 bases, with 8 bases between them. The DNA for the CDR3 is TGTGCCAGCAGCCAAGAAACAGGGCCTAATGAAAAACTGTTTTTT. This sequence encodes CASSQETGPNEKLFF.

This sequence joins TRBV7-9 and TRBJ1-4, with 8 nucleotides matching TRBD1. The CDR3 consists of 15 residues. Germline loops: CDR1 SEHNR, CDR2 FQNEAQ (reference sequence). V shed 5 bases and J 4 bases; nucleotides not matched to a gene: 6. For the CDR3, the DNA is TGTGCCAGCAGCCCCAGGGGGCTGGGTAATGAAAAACTGTTTTTT. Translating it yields CASSPRGLGNEKLFF.

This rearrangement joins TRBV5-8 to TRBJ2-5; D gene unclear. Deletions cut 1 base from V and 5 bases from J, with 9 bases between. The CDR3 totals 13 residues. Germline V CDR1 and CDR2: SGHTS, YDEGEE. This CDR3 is CASSLRWAETQYF. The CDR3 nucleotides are TGTGCCAGCAGCTTGAGGTGGGCGGAGACCCAGTACTTC.

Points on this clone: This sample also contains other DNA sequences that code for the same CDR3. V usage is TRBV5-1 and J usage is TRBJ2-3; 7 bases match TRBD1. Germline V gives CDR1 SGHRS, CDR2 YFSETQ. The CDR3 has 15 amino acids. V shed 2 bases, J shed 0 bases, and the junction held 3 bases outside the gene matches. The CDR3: CASSLTGQSTDTQYF. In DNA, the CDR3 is TGCGCCAGCAGCTTAACGGGACAGAGCACAGATACGCAGTATTTT.

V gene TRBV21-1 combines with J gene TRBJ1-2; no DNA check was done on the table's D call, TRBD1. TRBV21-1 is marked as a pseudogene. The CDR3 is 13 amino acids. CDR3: CASSKRQGHGYTF. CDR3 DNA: TGTGCCAGCAGCAAGAGGCAGGGCCATGGCTACACCTTC.

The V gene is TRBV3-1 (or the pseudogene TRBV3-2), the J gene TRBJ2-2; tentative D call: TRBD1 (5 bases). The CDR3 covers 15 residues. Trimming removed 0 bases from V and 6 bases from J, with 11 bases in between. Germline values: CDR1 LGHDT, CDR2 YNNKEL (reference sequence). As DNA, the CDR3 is TGTGCCAGCAGCCAAGAGGGGCAGGGTTCCGGGGAGCTGTTTTTT. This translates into CASSQEGQGSGELFF.

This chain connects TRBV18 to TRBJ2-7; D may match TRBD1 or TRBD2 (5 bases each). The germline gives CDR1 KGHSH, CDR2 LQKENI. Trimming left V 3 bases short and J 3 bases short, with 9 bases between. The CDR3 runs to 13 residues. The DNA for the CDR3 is TGTGCCAGCTCACCGGTGGGGGACTACGAGCAGTACTTC. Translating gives CASSPVGDYEQYF.

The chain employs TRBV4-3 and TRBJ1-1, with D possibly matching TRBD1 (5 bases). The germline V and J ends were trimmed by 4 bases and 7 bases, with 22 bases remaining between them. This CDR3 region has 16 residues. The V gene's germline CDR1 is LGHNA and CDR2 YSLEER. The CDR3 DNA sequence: TGCGCCAGCAGCCGCAAACTTTACGAGGGGCCCGGTGAAGCTTTCTTT. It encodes CASSRKLYEGPGEAFF.

The CDR3 DNA reads as TGCAGCGTGGGCCACCAGGGGTATGGCTACACCTTC. It encodes CSVGHQGYGYTF. This chain links TRBV29-1 with TRBJ1-2; a weak D match, TRBD1 (6 bases). In germline, CDR1 is SQVTM, CDR2 ANQGSEA. V gave up 6 bases and J gave up 5 bases, with 13 bases separating them. There are 12 residues in the CDR3.

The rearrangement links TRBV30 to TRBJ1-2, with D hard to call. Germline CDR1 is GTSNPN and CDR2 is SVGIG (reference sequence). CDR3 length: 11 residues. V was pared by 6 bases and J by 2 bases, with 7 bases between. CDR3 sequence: CACVLNYGYTF. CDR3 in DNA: TGTGCCTGCGTGTTGAACTATGGCTACACCTTC.

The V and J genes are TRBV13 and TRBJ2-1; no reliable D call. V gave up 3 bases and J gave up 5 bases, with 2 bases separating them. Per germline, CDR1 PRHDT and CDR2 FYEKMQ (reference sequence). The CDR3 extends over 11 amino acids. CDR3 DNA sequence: TGTGCCAGCAGCTTCAACAATGAGCAGTTCTTC. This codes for CASSFNNEQFF.

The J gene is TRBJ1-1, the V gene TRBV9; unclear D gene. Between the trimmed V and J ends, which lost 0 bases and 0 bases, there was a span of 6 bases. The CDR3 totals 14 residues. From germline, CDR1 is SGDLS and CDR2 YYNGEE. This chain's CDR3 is CASSVVELNTEAFF. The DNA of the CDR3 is TGTGCCAGCAGCGTAGTGGAGCTGAACACTGAAGCTTTCTTT.

The CDR3 here is CASSIDYRGGNQPQHF. The CDR3 DNA sequence: TGTGCCAGTAGTATAGATTATAGGGGGGGGAATCAGCCCCAGCATTTT. J is TRBJ1-5 and V is TRBV19, with D perhaps TRBD1 (6 bases). The CDR3 covers 16 residues. The V and J ends lost 0 bases and 4 bases respectively, with 13 bases between them. Germline V gene sequence: CDR1 LNHDA, CDR2 SQIVND (reference sequence).

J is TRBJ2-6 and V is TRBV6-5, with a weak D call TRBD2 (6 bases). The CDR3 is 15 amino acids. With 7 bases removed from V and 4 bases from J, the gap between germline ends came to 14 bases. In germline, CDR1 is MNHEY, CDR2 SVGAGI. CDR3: CASTLGGSGANVLTF. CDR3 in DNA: TGTGCCAGCACCCTGGGAGGTTCCGGGGCCAACGTCCTGACTTTC.

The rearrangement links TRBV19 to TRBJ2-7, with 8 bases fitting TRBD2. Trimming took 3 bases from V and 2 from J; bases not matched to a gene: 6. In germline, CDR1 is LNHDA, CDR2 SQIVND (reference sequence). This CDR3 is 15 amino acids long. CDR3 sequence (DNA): TGTGCCAGTAGTATTGCTAGCGGGTCTCCCTACGAGCAGTACTTC. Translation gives CASSIASGSPYEQYF. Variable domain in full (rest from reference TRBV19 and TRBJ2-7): DGGITQSPKYLFRKEGQNVTLSCEQNLNHDAMYWYRQDPGQGLRLIYYSQIVNDFQKGDIAEGYSVSREKKESFPLTVTSAQKNPTAFYLCASSIASGSPYEQYFGPGTRLTVT.

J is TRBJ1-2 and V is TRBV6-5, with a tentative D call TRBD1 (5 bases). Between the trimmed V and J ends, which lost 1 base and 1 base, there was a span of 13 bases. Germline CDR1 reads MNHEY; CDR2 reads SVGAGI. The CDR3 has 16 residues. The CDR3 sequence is CASSYYFQGDNYGYTF. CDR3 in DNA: TGTGCCAGCAGTTACTACTTTCAGGGAGATAACTATGGCTACACCTTC.

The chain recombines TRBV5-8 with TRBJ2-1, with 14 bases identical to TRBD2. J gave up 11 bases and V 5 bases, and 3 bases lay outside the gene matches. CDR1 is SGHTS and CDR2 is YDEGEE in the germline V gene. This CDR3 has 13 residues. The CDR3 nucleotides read TGTGCCAGCAGGGGACTAGCGGGGGATAAGCAGTTCTTC. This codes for CASRGLAGDKQFF.

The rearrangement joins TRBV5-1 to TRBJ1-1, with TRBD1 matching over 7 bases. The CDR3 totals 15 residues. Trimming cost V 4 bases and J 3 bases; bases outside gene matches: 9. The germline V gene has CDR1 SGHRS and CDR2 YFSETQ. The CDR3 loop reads CASSPPGQPYTEAFF. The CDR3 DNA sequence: TGCGCCAGCAGCCCCCCGGGACAGCCATACACTGAAGCTTTCTTT.

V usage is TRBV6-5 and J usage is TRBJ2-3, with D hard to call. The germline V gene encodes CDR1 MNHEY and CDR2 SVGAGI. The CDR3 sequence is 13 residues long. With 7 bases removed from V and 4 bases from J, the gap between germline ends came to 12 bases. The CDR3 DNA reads TGTGCCAGCACCCCCCAGGTTTCAGATACGCAGTATTTT. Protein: CASTPQVSDTQYF.

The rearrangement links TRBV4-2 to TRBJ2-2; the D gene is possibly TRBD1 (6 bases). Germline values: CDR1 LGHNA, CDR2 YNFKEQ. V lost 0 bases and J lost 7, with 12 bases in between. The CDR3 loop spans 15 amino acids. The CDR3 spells CASSQDRGLGGELFF. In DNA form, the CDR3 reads TGTGCCAGCAGCCAAGACAGGGGCCTTGGCGGGGAGCTGTTTTTT.

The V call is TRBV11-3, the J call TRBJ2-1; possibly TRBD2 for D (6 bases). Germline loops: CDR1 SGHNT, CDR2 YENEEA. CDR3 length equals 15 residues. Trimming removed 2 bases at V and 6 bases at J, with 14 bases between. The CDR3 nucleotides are TGTGCCAGCAGCTTATCGGGGGAGTTGGGCAATGAGCAGTTCTTC. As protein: CASSLSGELGNEQFF.

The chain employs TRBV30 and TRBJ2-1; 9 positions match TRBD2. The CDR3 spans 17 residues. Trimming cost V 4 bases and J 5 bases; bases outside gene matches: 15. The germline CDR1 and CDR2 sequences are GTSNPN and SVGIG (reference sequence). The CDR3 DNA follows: TGTGCCTGGATGAAACAGTACGGGGCGGGAGGGGACAATGAGCAGTTCTTC. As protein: CAWMKQYGAGGDNEQFF.

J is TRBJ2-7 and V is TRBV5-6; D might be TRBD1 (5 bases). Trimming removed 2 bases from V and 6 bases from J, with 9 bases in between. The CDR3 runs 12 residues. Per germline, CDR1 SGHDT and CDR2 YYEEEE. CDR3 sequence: CASSFPGAEQYF. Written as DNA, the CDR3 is TGTGCCAGCAGCTTTCCTGGGGCCGAGCAGTACTTC.